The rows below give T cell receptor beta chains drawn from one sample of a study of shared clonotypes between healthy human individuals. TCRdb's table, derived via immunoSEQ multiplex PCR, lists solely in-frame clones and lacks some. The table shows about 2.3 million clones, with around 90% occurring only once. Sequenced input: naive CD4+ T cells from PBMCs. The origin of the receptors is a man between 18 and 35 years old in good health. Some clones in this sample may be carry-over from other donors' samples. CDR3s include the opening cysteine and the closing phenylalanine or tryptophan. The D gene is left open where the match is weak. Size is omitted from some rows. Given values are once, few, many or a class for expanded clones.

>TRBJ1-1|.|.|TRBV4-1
TGCGCCAGCAGCCAAGCGGGAGGGGGAGGCACTGAAGCTTTCTTT
CASSQAGGGGTEAFF
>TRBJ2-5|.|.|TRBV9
TGTGCCAGCAGCGTAAGGCCTAGACAAGAGACCCAGTACTTC
CASSVRPRQETQYF
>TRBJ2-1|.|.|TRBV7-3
TGTGCCAGCAGCTTCGCGGGGCAGAGCAATGAGCAGTTCTTC
CASSFAGQSNEQFF
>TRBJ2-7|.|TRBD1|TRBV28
TGTGCCAGCAGTTTATCAACAGGGGTCGAGCAGTACTTC
CASSLSTGVEQYF
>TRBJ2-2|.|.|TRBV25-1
TGTGCCAGCAGTGAACAACGGGGGCCCGGGGAGCTGTTTTTT
CASSEQRGPGELFF
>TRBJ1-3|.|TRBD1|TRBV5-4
TGTGCCAGCAGCCCGACAGGGACAAACACCATATATTTT
CASSPTGTNTIYF
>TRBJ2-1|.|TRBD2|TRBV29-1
TGCAGCGCCTGGACTAGCGGGAGGGGAAACAATGAGCAGTTCTTC
CSAWTSGRGNNEQFF
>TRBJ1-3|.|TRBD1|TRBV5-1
TGCGCCAGCAGCCAGGGGGTCGGGAATGGAAACACCATATATTTT
CASSQGVGNGNTIYF
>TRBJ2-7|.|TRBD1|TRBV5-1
TGCGCCAGCAGCTCTCCGGGACAGGCCTACGAGCAGTACTTC
CASSSPGQAYEQYF
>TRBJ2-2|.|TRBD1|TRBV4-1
TGCGCCAGCAGCCGGCATGGAAGGGGCCCGGACAGGGGGGACGGGGAGCTGTTTTTT
CASSRHGRGPDRGDGELFF
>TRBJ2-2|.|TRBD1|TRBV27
TGTGCCAGCAGTCCCCAACGGACAGGGAGCACCGGGGAGCTGTTTTTT
CASSPQRTGSTGELFF
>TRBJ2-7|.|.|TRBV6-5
TGTGCCAGCAGTTACGGGCCTCCAAGGGGATCCTACGAGCAGTACTTC
CASSYGPPRGSYEQYF
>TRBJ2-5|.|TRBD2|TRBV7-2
TGTGCCAGCAGGACTAGCGCGACCCAAGAGACCCAGTACTTC
CASRTSATQETQYF
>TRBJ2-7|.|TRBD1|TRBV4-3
TGCGCCAGCAGCCCATACAGGGGGATCTACGAGCAGTACTTC
CASSPYRGIYEQYF
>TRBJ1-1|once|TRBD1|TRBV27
TGTGCCAGCAGTTTATTCGGGACAGGGGTGAACACTGAAGCTTTCTTT
CASSLFGTGVNTEAFF
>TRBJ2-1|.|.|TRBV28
TGTGCCTCCTACTTGAGGGGGGATTTCTACAATGAGCAGTTCTTC
CASYLRGDFYNEQFF
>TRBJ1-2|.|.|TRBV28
TGTGCCAGCAGTTTAAGCAGGGAAAACGGCTACACCTTC
CASSLSRENGYTF